This paragraph reports one T cell receptor (beta chain). Its antigen is still unknown. The sample comes from a study of T cell responses to AZD1222 COVID-19 vaccine. Study-wide points: With dominance at 160-218 and 743-854, vaccine-associated CD4 TCRs spanned spike. A mostly white British donor set with more females was recruited, and clonal diversity was possibly underestimated. A rise in Spike-specific TCR breadth and depth followed two AZD1222 doses. Just a handful of AZD1222 recipients were seropositive at baseline.

Clones were read by immunoSEQ multiplex PCR, and TCRdb kept only the in-frame ones, dropping some. The sample yields 100,000 to 150,000 clones, roughly 88% seen once. Trimming at V came to 7 bases and at J to 4 bases, leaving 9 bases not matched to a gene. The CDR3 extends over 15 amino acids. In germline, CDR1 is SEHNR, CDR2 FQNEAQ (reference sequence). The origin of this receptor is an adult in good health. The sample consisted of peripheral blood, taken on day 0 of AZD1222 vaccination. The J gene is TRBJ2-5, the V gene TRBV7-9; 10 positions match TRBD2. The CDR3 DNA follows: TGTGCCAGCACCTACCCAGCGGGGGGGGGAGAGACCCAGTACTTC. Translating gives CASTYPAGGGETQYF.